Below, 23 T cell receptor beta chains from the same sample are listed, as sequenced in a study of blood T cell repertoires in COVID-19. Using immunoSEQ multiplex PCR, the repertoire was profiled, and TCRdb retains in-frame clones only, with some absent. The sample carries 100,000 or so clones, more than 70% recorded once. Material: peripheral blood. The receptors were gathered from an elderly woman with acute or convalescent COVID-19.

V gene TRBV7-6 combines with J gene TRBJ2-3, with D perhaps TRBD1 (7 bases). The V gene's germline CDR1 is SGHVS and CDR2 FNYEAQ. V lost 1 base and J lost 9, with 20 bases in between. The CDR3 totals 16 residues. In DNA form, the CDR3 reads TGTGCCAGCAGCTTAGGTTCGGCAGGGGGACTTTCGACGCAGTATTTT. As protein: CASSLGSAGGLSTQYF.

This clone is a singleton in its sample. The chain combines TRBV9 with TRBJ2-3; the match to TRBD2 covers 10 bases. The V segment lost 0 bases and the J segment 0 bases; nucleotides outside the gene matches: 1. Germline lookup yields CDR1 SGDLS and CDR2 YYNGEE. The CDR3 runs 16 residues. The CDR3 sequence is CASSVGAGGSTDTQYF. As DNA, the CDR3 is TGTGCCAGCAGCGTAGGAGCGGGGGGGAGCACAGATACGCAGTATTTT.

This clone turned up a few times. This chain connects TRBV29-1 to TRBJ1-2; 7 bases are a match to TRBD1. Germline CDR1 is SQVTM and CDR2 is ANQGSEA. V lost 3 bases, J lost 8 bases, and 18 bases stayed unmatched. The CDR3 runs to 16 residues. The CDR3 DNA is TGCAGCGTTGATGGTGCGACAGGGAATCTTGCACGGGGCTACACCTTC. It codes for CSVDGATGNLARGYTF.

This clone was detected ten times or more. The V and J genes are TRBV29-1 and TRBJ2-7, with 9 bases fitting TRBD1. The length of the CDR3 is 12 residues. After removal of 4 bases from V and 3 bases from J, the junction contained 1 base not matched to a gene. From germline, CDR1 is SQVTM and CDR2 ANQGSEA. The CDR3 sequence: CSVGGQGYEQYF. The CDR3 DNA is TGCAGCGTTGGGGGACAGGGCTACGAGCAGTACTTC.

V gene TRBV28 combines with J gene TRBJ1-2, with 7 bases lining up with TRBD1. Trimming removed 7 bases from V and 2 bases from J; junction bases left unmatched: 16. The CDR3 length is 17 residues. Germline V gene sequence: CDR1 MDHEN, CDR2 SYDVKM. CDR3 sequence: CASTQTGQGGRNYGYTF. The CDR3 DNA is TGTGCCAGCACCCAGACAGGGCAGGGGGGTAGGAACTATGGCTACACCTTC.

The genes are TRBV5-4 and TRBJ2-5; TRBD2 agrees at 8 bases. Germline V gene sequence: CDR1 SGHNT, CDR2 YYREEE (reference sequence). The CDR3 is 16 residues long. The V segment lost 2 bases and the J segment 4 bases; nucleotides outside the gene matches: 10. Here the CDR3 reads CASSFTVGGVRETQYF. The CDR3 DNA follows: TGTGCCAGCAGCTTTACGGTCGGGGGGGTACGAGAGACCCAGTACTTC.

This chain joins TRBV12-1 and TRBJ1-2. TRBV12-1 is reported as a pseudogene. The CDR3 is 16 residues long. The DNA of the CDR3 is TGTGCCAGCAGCTCGCCCGGGGGGGGGCGAAAGGGTGGCTACACCTTC. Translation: CASSSPGGGRKGGYTF.

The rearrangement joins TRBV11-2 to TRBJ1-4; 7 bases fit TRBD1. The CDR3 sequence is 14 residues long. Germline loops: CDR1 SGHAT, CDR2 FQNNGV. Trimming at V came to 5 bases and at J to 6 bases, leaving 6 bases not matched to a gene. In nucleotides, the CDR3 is TGTGCCAGCAGCCCTGGGACAGCCTATGAAAAACTGTTTTTT. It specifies CASSPGTAYEKLFF.

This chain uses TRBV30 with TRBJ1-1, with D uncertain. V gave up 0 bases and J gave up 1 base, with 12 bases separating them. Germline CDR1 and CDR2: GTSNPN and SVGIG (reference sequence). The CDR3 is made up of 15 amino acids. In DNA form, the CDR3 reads TGTGCCTGGAGTGTTTCCGGGGTAGAGAACACTGAAGCTTTCTTT. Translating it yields CAWSVSGVENTEAFF.

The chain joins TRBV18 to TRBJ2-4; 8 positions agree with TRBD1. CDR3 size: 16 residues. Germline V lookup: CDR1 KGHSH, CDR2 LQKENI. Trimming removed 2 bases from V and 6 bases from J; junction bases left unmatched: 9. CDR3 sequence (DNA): TGTGCCAGCTCACCATCAGGGGGCGGTACGGGAAACATTCAGTACTTC. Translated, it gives CASSPSGGGTGNIQYF.

CDR3 region: CASSLALQGVHEQYF. The CDR3, as DNA: TGTGCCAGCAGCTTAGCGTTACAGGGGGTCCACGAGCAGTACTTC. The V call is TRBV7-2, the J call TRBJ2-7; 8 bases line up with TRBD1. CDR3 length equals 15 residues. Germline V gene lookup returns CDR1 SGHTA and CDR2 FQGNSA. Trimming removed 0 bases from V and 5 bases from J; junction bases left unmatched: 6.

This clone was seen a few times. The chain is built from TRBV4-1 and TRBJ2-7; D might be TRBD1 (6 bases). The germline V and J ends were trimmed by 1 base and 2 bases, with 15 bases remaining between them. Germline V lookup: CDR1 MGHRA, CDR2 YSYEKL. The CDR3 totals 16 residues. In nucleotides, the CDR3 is TGCGCCAGCAGCCAAGGGACCGGGACAACTGCCTACGAGCAGTACTTC. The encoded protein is CASSQGTGTTAYEQYF.

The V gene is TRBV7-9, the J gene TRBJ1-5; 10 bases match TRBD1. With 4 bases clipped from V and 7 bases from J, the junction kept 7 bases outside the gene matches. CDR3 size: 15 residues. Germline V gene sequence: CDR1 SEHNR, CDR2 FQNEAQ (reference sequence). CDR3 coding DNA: TGTGCCAGCAGCTCGGCGGACAGGGGGGGACAGCCCCAGCATTTT. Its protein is CASSSADRGGQPQHF.

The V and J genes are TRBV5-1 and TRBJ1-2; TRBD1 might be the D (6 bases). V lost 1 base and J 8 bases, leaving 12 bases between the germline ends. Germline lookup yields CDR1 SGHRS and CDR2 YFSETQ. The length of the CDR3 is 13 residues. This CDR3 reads CASSLNRVGGYTF. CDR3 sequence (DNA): TGCGCCAGCAGCTTGAACAGGGTCGGCGGCTACACCTTC.

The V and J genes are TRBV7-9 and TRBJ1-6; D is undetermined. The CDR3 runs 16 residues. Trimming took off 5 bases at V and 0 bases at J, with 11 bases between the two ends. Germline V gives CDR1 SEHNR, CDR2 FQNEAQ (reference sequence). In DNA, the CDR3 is TGTGCCAGCAGCGCTAATAAAAGCTCCTATAATTCACCCCTCCACTTT. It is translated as CASSANKSSYNSPLHF.

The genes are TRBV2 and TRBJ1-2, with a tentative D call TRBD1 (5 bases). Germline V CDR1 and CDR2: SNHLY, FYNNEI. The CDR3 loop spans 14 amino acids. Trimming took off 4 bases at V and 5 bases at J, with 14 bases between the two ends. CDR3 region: CASSVTVQEYGYTF. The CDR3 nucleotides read TGTGCCAGCAGTGTGACAGTCCAGGAGTATGGCTACACCTTC. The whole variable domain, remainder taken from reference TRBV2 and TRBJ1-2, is EPEVTQTPSHQVTQMGQEVILRCVPISNHLYFYWYRQILGQKVEFLVSFYNNEISEKSEIFDDQFSVERPDGSNFTLKIRSTKLEDSAMYFCASSVTVQEYGYTFGSGTRLTVV.

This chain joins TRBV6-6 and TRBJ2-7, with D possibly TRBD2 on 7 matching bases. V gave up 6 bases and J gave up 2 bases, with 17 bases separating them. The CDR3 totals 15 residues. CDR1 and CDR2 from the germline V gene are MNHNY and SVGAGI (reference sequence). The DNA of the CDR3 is TGTGCCAGCAGAGACATTTGGGGGGGCCCCTACGAGCAGTACTTC. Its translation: CASRDIWGGPYEQYF.

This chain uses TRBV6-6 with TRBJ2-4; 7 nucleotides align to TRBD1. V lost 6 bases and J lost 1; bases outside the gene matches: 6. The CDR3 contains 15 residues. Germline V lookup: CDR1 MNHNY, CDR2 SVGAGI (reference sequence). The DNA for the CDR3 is TGTGCCAGCAGACCCCAGACAGGGGCCAAAAACATTCAGTACTTC. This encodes CASRPQTGAKNIQYF.

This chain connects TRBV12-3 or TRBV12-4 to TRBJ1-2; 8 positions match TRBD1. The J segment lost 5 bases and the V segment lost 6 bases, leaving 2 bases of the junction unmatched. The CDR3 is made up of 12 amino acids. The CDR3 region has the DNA TGTGCCAGCAGCAGGACAGGGTATGGCTACACCTTC. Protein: CASSRTGYGYTF.

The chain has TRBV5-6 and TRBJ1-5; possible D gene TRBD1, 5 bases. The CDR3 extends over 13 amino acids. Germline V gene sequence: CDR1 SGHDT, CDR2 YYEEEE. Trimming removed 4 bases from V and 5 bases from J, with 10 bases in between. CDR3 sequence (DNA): TGTGCCAGCAGCCCAGGGAGGGATCAGCCCCAGCATTTT. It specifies CASSPGRDQPQHF.

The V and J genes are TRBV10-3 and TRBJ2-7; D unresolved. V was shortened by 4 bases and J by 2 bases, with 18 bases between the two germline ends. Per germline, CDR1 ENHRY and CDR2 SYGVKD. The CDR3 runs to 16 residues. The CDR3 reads CAISVSGRKPTYEQYF. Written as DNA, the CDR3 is TGTGCCATCAGTGTTAGTGGCAGGAAGCCTACCTACGAGCAGTACTTC.

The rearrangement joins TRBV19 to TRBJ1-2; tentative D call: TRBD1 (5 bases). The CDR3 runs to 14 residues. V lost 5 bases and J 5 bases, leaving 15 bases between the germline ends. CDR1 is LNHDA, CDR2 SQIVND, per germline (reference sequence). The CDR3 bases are TGTGCCAGTAGTCCCCGAGGACGGACATATGGCTACACCTTC. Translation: CASSPRGRTYGYTF.

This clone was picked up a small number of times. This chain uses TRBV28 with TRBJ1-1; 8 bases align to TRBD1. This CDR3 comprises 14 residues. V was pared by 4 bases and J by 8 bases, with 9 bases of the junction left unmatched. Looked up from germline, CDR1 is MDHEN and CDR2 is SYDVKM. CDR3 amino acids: CASSSYSGTGEAFF. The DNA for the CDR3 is TGTGCCAGCAGTTCCTACTCGGGGACAGGAGAAGCTTTCTTT.